A selection of T cell receptor beta chains follows, all from one sample in a study of Graves' ophthalmopathy and Graves' hyperthyroidism. TCRdb used MiXCR to reprocess the multiplex PCR reads, holding one entry per CDR3 protein. The sample lists about 740,000 distinct CDR3 sequences; 35% to 50% were seen once. The sample comprised peripheral blood. The origin of the receptors is an adult man with Graves' ophthalmopathy. Both conserved end residues are part of each CDR3. Fields, in order: V gene, CDR3 protein.

>TRBV5-4
CASSGGGRLHKETQYF
>TRBV15
CATSRDPDGVPYEQYF
>TRBV29-1
CSVSSPGQGITDTQYF
>TRBV19
CASSSQKGVGETQYF
>TRBV7-9
CASSPRYQGFTGELFF
>TRBV24-1
CATRGDTNYGYTF
>TRBV29-1
CSVGQGAGETQYF
>TRBV15
CATSSRPLGWPQHF
>TRBV10-3
CASSYRGAPATEAFF
>TRBV25-1
CASSATSGGTETQYF
>TRBV5-1
CASKGSGFYEQYF
>TRBV29-1
CSLAGTGRETEAFF
>TRBV29-1
CSVGQGDGYTF
>TRBV7-3
CASSIGTGFEQYF
>TRBV4-3
CASSQESREGVQYF
>TRBV20-1
CSARLLAGGYEQYF
>TRBV6-5
CASRLAGGRYEQYF
>TRBV29-1
CSVDGSVTSTDTQYF
>TRBV10-3
CASSGSGTLYGYTF
>TRBV10-3
CASPDSSHRGANVLTF
>TRBV24-1
CASSAGTGDQPQHF
>TRBV7-9
CASSPGTSGSGGQETQYF
>TRBV20-1
CSARGSENYGYTF
>TRBV7-6
CASSLGQGIGEKLFF
>TRBV6-6
CASSAAQPQHF
>TRBV10-3
CAISDGRDFPSSQYF
>TRBV25-1
CASSLSIGELFF
>TRBV12-3/TRBV12-4
CASSFMGSQAFF
>TRBV4-1
CASTNSRAEAFF
>TRBV7-9
CASSFVTSLEAFF
>TRBV20-1
CSAREGGYTF
>TRBV19
CASGTDGQPQHF
>TRBV15
CATSRRQVSITEKLFF
>TRBV7-8
CASSLATGEVYEQYF
>TRBV25-1
CASSLGSDRAGELFF
>TRBV10-2
CASNARGTEAFF
>TRBV20-1
CSPKGGSYEQYF
>TRBV2
CASLTGTSASGELFF
>TRBV12-3/TRBV12-4
CASSDRENYGYTF
>TRBV29-1
CSVEPGQGVRGYTF
>TRBV29-1
CSVERGGTYQETQYF
>TRBV10-3
CAIRKDRALNTEAFF
>TRBV6-6
CASNGPGNTIYF
>TRBV7-9
CASSIAGGPYEQFF
>TRBV12-3/TRBV12-4
CASSSPRNVGELFF
>TRBV6-6
CASSSRSGLQETQYF
>TRBV7-9
CASSQDRTAGYEQYF
>TRBV28
CASSGGDTTEAFF
>TRBV30
CACFAEAFF
>TRBV5-4
CASSLGQGGHYGYTF
>TRBV12-3/TRBV12-4
CASSPYRGVSNQPQHF
>TRBV19
CASSTQGSGELFF
>TRBV7-9
CASSLLMVRETQYF
>TRBV7-8
CASSFVQNTGELFF
>TRBV9
CASSRTQGQNEKLFF
>TRBV20-1
CSAWTGGEPQHF